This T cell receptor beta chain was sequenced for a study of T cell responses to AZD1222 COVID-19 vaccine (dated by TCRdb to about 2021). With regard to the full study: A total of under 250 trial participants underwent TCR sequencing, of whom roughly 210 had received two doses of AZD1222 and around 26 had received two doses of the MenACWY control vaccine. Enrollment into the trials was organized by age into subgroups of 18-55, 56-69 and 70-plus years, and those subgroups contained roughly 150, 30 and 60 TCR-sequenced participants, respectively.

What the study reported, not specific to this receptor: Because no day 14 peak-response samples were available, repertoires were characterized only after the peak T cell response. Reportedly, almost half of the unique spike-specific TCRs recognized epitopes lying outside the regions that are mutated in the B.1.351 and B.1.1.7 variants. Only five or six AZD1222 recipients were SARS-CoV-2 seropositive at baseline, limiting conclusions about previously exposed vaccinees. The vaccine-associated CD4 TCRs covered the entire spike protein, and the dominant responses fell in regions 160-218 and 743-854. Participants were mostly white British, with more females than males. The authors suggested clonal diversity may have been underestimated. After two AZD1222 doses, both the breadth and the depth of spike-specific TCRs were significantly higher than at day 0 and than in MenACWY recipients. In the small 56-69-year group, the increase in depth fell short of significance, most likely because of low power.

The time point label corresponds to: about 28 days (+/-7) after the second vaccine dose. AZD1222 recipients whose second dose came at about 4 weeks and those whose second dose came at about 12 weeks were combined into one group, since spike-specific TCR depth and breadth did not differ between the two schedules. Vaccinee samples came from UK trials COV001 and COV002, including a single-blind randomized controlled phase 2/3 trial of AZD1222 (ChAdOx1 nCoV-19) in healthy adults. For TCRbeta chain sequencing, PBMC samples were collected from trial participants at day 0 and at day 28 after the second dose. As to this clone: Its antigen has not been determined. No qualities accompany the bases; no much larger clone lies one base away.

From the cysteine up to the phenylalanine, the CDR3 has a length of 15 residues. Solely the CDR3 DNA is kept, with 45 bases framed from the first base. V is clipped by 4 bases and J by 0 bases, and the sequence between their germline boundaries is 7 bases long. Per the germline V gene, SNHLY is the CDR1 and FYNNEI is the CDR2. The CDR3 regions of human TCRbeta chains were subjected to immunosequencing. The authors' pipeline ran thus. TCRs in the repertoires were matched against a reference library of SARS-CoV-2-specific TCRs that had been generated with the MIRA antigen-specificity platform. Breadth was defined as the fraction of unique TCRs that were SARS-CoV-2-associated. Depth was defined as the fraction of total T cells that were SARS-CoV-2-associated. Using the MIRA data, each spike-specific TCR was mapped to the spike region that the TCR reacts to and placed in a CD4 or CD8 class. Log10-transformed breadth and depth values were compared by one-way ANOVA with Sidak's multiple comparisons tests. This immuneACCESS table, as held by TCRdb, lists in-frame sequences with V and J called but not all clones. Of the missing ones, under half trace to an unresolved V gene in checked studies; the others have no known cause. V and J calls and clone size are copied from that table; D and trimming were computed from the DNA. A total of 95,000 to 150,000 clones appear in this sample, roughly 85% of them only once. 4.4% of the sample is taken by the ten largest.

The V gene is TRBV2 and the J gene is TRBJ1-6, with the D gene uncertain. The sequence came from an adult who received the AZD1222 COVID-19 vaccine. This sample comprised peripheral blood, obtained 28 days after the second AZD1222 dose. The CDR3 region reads CASSAHGSYNSPLHF. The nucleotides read TGTGCCAGCAGTGCCCATGGCTCCTATAATTCACCCCTCCACTTT.